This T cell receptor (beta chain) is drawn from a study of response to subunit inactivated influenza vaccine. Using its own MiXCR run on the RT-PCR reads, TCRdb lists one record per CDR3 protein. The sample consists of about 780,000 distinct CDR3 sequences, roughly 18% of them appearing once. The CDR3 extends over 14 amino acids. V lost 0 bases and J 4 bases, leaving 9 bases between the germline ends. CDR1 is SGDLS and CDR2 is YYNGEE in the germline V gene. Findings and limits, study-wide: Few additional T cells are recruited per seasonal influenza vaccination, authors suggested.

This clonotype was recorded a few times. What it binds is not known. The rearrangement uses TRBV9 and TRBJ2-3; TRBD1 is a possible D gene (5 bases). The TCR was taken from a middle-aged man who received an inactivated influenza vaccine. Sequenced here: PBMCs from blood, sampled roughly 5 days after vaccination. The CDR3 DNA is TGTGCCAGCAGCGTAGAGACCAGGGCAGATACGCAGTATTTT. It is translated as CASSVETRADTQYF.